At least ten counts were recorded for the clone carrying this T cell receptor beta chain. Its target is not known. This specimen belongs to a study of shared clonotypes between healthy human individuals. Study outcomes and limitations: What limited the represented genetic and exposure-history diversity was the small number of donors. Investigators collected only blood, and repertoires in tissues likely differ.

Genomic DNA (from each subset) was split evenly across several immunoSEQ plates. Profiling relied on immunoSEQ multiplex PCR, and the TCRdb table lists in-frame clones only, not all of them. Here the sample spans 90,000 to 100,000 clones, around 43% being singletons. Sequencing was carried out using PBMCs. The clonotype was recovered from a woman in her forties in good health. Some clones in this sample may be carry-over from other donors' samples.

The CDR3 DNA follows: TGTGCCAGCAGCTTAGGGTCCACTGAGCAGTTCTTC. Residues: CASSLGSTEQFF. The chain couples TRBV7-3 to TRBJ2-1; D remains unclear. From germline, CDR1 is SGHTA and CDR2 FQGTGA. CDR3 length: 12 amino acids. The germline V and J ends were trimmed by 2 bases and 9 bases, with 8 bases remaining between them.